This TCR beta chain is from a study of T cells in Graves' hyperthyroidism and ophthalmopathy. In its sample, this clonotype was seen many times. CDR1 is MNHEY, CDR2 SVGEGT, per germline. The CDR3 extends over 16 amino acids. V gave up 2 bases and J gave up 9 bases; unmatched junction bases: 12. Template material for amplifying TCR beta CDR3 regions consisted of RNA transcripts. The HTBI primer set served for first-round RT-PCR of the TCR CDR3. MiXCR, run by TCRdb on the multiplex PCR reads, gives a single entry per CDR3 protein. In the table there are 650,000 to 750,000 distinct CDR3 sequences, about 14% of which are singletons.

The origin of this receptor is a woman aged 18-29 years with Graves' hyperthyroidism. This sequence joins TRBV6-2 or TRBV6-3 and TRBJ2-1; TRBD1 matches 8 bases. The sequencing sample was made of blood. CDR3 loop: CASSYNRQGARAEQFF. CDR3 sequence (DNA): TGTGCCAGCAGTTACAATAGGCAGGGGGCTAGGGCTGAGCAGTTCTTC.